These 8 T cell receptor beta chains were all obtained from the same sample, sequenced in a study of blood T cell repertoires in COVID-19. Some clones are missing from TCRdb's copy, which holds only in-frame ones; the method was immunoSEQ multiplex PCR. Among about 270,000 clones listed, 86% were seen once. The specimen sequenced was peripheral blood. The source is a man aged 40-49 years with active or convalescent COVID-19.

V is TRBV2 and J is TRBJ1-1; unclear D gene. The germline V gene encodes CDR1 SNHLY and CDR2 FYNNEI. V was clipped by 4 bases and J by 3 bases, with 9 bases between them. This CDR3 spans 13 amino acids. The CDR3 DNA sequence: TGTGCCAGCAGTGGTGTCAGGCACACTGAAGCTTTCTTT. It yields the protein CASSGVRHTEAFF. The complete variable domain, with remaining parts taken from reference TRBV2 and TRBJ1-1, reads EPEVTQTPSHQVTQMGQEVILRCVPISNHLYFYWYRQILGQKVEFLVSFYNNEISEKSEIFDDQFSVERPDGSNFTLKIRSTKLEDSAMYFCASSGVRHTEAFFGQGTRLTVV.

This sequence joins TRBV11-3 and TRBJ2-5, with 7 bases lining up with TRBD1. Trimming removed 4 bases from V and 1 base from J; junction bases left unmatched: 9. Germline CDR1 SGHNT, CDR2 YENEEA. The CDR3 sequence is 16 residues long. CDR3 amino acids: CASSSWDSRLQETQYF. Here the CDR3 DNA reads TGTGCCAGCAGCTCGTGGGACAGCCGCCTCCAAGAGACCCAGTACTTC. The full variable domain, with the rest looked up from reference TRBV11-3 and TRBJ2-5, is EAGVVQSPRYKIIEKKQPVAFWCNPISGHNTLYWYLQNLGQGPELLIRYENEEAVDDSQLPKDRFSAERLKGVDSTLKIQPAELGDSAVYLCASSSWDSRLQETQYFGPGTRLLVL.

CDR3 nucleotides: TGTGCCAGCTCACTTTGGACAGACGGAAACACCATATATTTT. Translated, it gives CASSLWTDGNTIYF. This chain uses TRBV18 with TRBJ1-3, with a tentative D call TRBD1 (6 bases). The CDR3 has 14 residues. Germline values: CDR1 KGHSH, CDR2 LQKENI. The V and J ends lost 4 bases and 4 bases respectively, with 11 bases between them.

The J gene is TRBJ1-1, the V gene TRBV5-1; 8 positions agree with TRBD1. CDR3 length: 17 amino acids. Per germline, CDR1 SGHRS and CDR2 YFSETQ. V gave up 1 base and J gave up 4 bases; unmatched junction bases: 12. The CDR3 reads CASSLQGQAGMTTEAFF. The CDR3 coding sequence is TGCGCCAGCAGCTTGCAGGGACAGGCGGGGATGACCACTGAAGCTTTCTTT.

The rearrangement links TRBV5-6 to TRBJ2-7; D not certain. The CDR3 spans 14 residues. V was pared by 1 base and J by 0 bases, with 8 bases between. Germline V CDR1 and CDR2: SGHDT, YYEEEE. As DNA, the CDR3 is TGTGCCAGCAGCTTGCCGAGTTTCTCCTACGAGCAGTACTTC. This gives the protein CASSLPSFSYEQYF.

CDR3: CATSRDMMRGLGYTF. CDR3 DNA: TGTGCCACCAGCAGAGATATGATGAGGGGGCTCGGCTACACCTTC. The V and J genes are TRBV15 and TRBJ1-2, with 7 bases identical to TRBD1. In germline, CDR1 is LNHNV, CDR2 YYDKDF (reference sequence). Unmatched junction bases numbered 9, after V lost 0 bases and J lost 8 bases. The CDR3 is made up of 15 amino acids.

This clone was detected only once. The sample has other DNA sequences that encode this CDR3 too. This chain uses TRBV6-5 with TRBJ1-5; weak D call: TRBD1 (5 bases). The ends were cut back, 0 bases at V and 2 bases at J, with 8 bases in the middle. Germline V gives CDR1 MNHEY, CDR2 SVGAGI. The CDR3 length is 15 residues. As DNA, the CDR3 is TGTGCCAGCAGTTACTCGGCCAGGGGCAATCAGCCCCAGCATTTT. This encodes CASSYSARGNQPQHF.

The gene calls are TRBV12-5 and TRBJ2-2; TRBD1 might be the D (6 bases). V shed 2 bases and J shed 4 bases, with 8 bases lying between them. Per the germline V gene, CDR1 is LGHNT and CDR2 is FRNRAP. The length of the CDR3 is 14 residues. CDR3 residues: CASGLTGLTGELFF. In DNA form, the CDR3 reads TGTGCTAGTGGTTTGACAGGGCTCACCGGGGAGCTGTTTTTT.